A selection of T cell receptor beta chains follows, all from one sample in a study of blood T cells in healthy people across ages. From the 5' RACE reads, TCRdb called clonotypes with MiXCR, one entry per CDR3 protein. The table lists 1,800,000 or so distinct CDR3 sequences, roughly 43% of them singletons. The sample consisted of blood. The receptor source for this set is a human donor in good health. The CDR3 runs from the conserved cysteine through the conserved F or W. D genes are given only for firm matches. The size entry is marked missing in some rows and otherwise reads once, few, many or a size class.

j_gene,v_gene,abundance,d_gene,CDR3nt,CDR3aa
TRBJ1-4,TRBV4-2,many,NA,TGTGCCAGCAGCCAAGTTGGGGTTTTTAATGAAAAACTGTTTTTT,CASSQVGVFNEKLFF
TRBJ2-1,TRBV7-2,NA,NA,TGTGCCAGCAGGGAGGGATATGGCAATGAGCAGTTCTTC,CASREGYGNEQFF
TRBJ1-6,TRBV5-1,NA,NA,TGCGCCAGCAGCCCGGGGGCTTTAAATTCACCCCTCCACTTT,CASSPGALNSPLHF
TRBJ2-1,TRBV4-2,NA,NA,TGTGCCAGCAGCCGAAAGCAGAGGGCCCACGGAGAAGAGACCCAGTTCTTC,CASSRKQRAHGEETQFF
TRBJ2-1,TRBV10-3,few,TRBD2,TGTGCCATCAGTGACCTACTAGCGGGGGGGTATCATAGCTCCTACAATGAGCAGTTCTTC,CAISDLLAGGYHSSYNEQFF
TRBJ2-1,TRBV20-1,few,TRBD2,TGCAGTGCAGAGAGCGGGGGGTTATACAATGAGCAGTTCTTC,CSAESGGLYNEQFF
TRBJ1-1,TRBV6-6,few,TRBD1,TGTGCCAGCAGACAAAAAACAGGGGCGGGCACTGAAGCTTTCTTT,CASRQKTGAGTEAFF
TRBJ1-2,TRBV7-2,NA,NA,TGTGCCAGCAGCTTAGGAACAGGCCCCCATGGCTACACCTTC,CASSLGTGPHGYTF
TRBJ1-2,TRBV7-2,NA,NA,TGTGCCAGCAGCTTACTCGCGCCAGTTAACTATGGCTACACCTTC,CASSLLAPVNYGYTF
TRBJ2-7,TRBV5-1,few,TRBD2,TGCGCCAGCAGCTTGGGCATGCGGGGGACCTTCTACGAGCAGTACTTC,CASSLGMRGTFYEQYF
TRBJ1-6,TRBV20-1,many,TRBD1,TGCAGTGCTGAGGACAGGGATAATTCACCCCTCCACTTT,CSAEDRDNSPLHF
TRBJ2-3,TRBV7-3,few,TRBD1,TGTGCCAGCAGCATTACAGGGGGCGAGGCAGATACGCAGTATTTT,CASSITGGEADTQYF
TRBJ2-5,TRBV12-3/TRBV12-4,few,NA,TGTGCCAGCAGTTTCCGGGACGGAAAACAAGAGACCCAGTACTTC,CASSFRDGKQETQYF
TRBJ1-1,TRBV30,NA,NA,TGTGCCTGGAGCATATCGCTGACGGACACTGAAGCTTTCTTT,CAWSISLTDTEAFF